This T cell receptor beta chain was sequenced during a study of T cells in Graves' hyperthyroidism and ophthalmopathy (dated by TCRdb to between 2018 and 2020). At the level of the whole study: Peripheral blood samples were taken at initial diagnosis, before any treatment was given. A discovery cohort of about 96 patients, about 40 with Graves' ophthalmopathy and under 60 with stable Graves' hyperthyroidism, was used to find distinguishing TCR V-J signatures. Following sampling, methimazole starting at 30 mg daily was given to hyperthyroidism patients, and high-dose intravenous methylprednisolone was given to ophthalmopathy patients. In more than 5 Graves' hyperthyroidism patients, the study also compared T-cell repertoires from thyroid tissue with T-cell repertoires from blood. The roughly 91 discovery patients were randomly divided into training and test sets at a 7:3 ratio. The paper reports TCR Vbeta CDR3 sequencing of fewer than 150 peripheral blood samples: around 45 ophthalmopathy, over 70 hyperthyroidism and approximately 17 progressor patients. Prospective prediction of ophthalmopathy was tested in an independent validation cohort consisting of some 18 hyperthyroidism patients and some 16 patients who later progressed to ophthalmopathy. On the study overall, not on this receptor specifically: No statistical method was used to fix the sample size in advance, and group allocation was not hidden from the investigators. Most expanded thyroid clonotypes (frequency above 0.001) were also detected in blood, a finding suggesting that blood repertoires may reflect thyroid immune responses. In validation, progression to ophthalmopathy was predicted by the model with roughly 71% sensitivity and about 72% specificity, a median of 6.5 months before onset. A model built on a 13 V-J signature distinguished ophthalmopathy from stable hyperthyroidism, reaching around 90% sensitivity and around 81% specificity in cross-validation and 80%/75% in testing.

Graves' hyperthyroidism was defined as stable when no progression to ophthalmopathy occurred over 18 months of follow-up. Hyperthyroidism patients were aged 18 to 65 years and newly diagnosed, with disease duration of less than 2 months. Any patient with an uncontrolled infection, another autoimmune disease, pregnancy or lactation was excluded. Diagnoses were established on the basis of clinical symptoms, serum thyroxine and TRAb, thyroid ultrasound, and orbital computed tomography. PBMCs were separated from 10 ml of fresh peripheral blood using Ficoll-Paque density gradient centrifugation. Total RNA was extracted using Trizol reagent, and RNA quality was assessed on an Agilent 2100 Bioanalyzer. This clonotype was counted between two and nine times. Its target antigen remains unknown. One base away there is no much larger clone; base qualities are not given. Amplification of TCR beta CDR3 regions was carried out from RNA transcripts. For the first round of RT-PCR on the TCR CDR3, the HTBI primer set was used together with the Qiagen OneStep RT-PCR kit. A second multiplex PCR round built the libraries, followed by size selection and purification. Libraries were sequenced paired-end with 100 bp reads on an Illumina HiSeq2000. As for the authors' bioinformatics: Raw data were processed with SOAPnuke, discarding reads with adapters, uncalled bases, mean Phred below 15, or no exact constant-primer or identifier match. COPE v1.2.5 was used to merge high-quality paired reads, and clonotypes were defined as unique nucleotide sequences. MiTCR v1.1 was used to align the clonotypes against IMGT TRBV, TRBD and TRBJ reference segments. Analysis was restricted to V-J combinations with a frequency above 0.0001, which covered about 99% of repertoires. The TCS score was defined as the ratio of F50 (clonal expansion) to E x V (chaos), calculated using BLOSUM62-based TCRdist between CDR3 peptides within each V-J. Welch's t-statistics and random forest reduced 500 to 550 V-J features to 10 to 15, which were used in a naive Bayes classifier (R e1071). TCRdb reran the public reads through fastp at Q25 and MiXCR, keeping productive beta chains. Identical CDR3 proteins give one entry, which carries the most common genes and DNA. TCRdb's processing, not the authors', yielded these V and J calls. The sample table contains under 650,000 distinct CDR3 sequences; only one count was recorded for 16% of them. The ten largest clones add up to less than 4.5% of the sample.

The CDR3 covers 14 residues, taking in both the cysteine and the phenylalanine. Left in the record is the CDR3 DNA by itself, 42 bases read in frame from the first base. The germline V gene encodes CDR1 MNHEY and CDR2 SVGEGT. V loses 6 bases, J loses 5 bases, and the germline ends lie 16 bases apart. This chain joins TRBV6-2 or TRBV6-3 to TRBJ2-5; TRBD1 is a possible D gene, resting on 6 matching bases. This sequence originates from a woman in her twenties or thirties with Graves' hyperthyroidism. Sequences were obtained from blood. Read as DNA, the sequence is TGTGCCAGCAGACCATCAGGCAGGGGTGAGACCCAGTACTTC. It is translated as CASRPSGRGETQYF.